The T cell receptor (beta chain) under discussion was sequenced for a study of cytomegalovirus exposure and HLA in healthy donors. Remarks on this clone: The antigen remains undetermined.

Study-wide findings and caveats: Later examination showed HLA-associated TCR beta chains had greater clonal expansion than equally common others. Reportedly, diagnosis of cytomegalovirus status by the classifier showed high specificity and sensitivity. TRBV6-2, TRBV6-3 and some other V segments were excluded as indistinguishable.

Primers included in the PCR were 60 Vbeta and 13 Jbeta primers. Sequencing used immunoSEQ multiplex PCR; TCRdb keeps in-frame clones, though not all of them. This sample yields 210,000 or so clones, of which under 90% are seen a single time; around 1.2% belongs to the top ten. The CDR3 sequence is 16 residues long. After removal of 6 bases from V and 5 bases from J, the junction contained 13 bases not matched to a gene. Germline CDR1 MNHEY, CDR2 SMNVEV (reference sequence). Specimen: PBMCs. The clonotype originates from a human donor in good health. V is TRBV27 and J is TRBJ2-1; 7 nucleotides line up with TRBD2. DNA for the CDR3: TGTGCCAGCAGCCTCGAGCCTAGCGGTTCTAACAATGAGCAGTTCTTC. It codes for CASSLEPSGSNNEQFF.